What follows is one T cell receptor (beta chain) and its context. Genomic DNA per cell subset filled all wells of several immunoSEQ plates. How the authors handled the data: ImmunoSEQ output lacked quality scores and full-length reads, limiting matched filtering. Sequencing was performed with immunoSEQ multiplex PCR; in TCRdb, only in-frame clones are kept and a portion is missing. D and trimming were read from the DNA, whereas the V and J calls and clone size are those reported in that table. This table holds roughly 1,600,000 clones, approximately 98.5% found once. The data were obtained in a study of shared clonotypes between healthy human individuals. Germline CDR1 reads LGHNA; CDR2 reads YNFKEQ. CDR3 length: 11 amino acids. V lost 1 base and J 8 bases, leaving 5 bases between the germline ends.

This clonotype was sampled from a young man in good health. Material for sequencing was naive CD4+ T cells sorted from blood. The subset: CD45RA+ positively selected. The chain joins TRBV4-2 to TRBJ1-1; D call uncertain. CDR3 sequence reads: CASSQGEEAFF. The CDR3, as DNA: TGTGCCAGCAGCCAAGGGGAGGAAGCTTTCTTT.